The sequence of this T cell receptor beta chain was determined in a study of blood T cell repertoires in COVID-19. About the research overall: T cells, B-cell-depleted T cells, or PBMCs provided the cDNA or gDNA that served as material.

Sequencing used immunoSEQ multiplex PCR; TCRdb keeps in-frame clones, though not all of them. The sample consists of about 270,000 clones, 86% of them appearing once. Those enrolled, adults aged roughly 18 to 100 years, came from 24 US areas. Participants' reported clinical history set cohort assignment. The sequence was obtained from a man aged 18 to 30 who had recovered from COVID-19. Sequencing was done on a sample of PBMCs or T cells enriched from blood (not recorded which).

The CDR3 loop reads CASSLLVSGGEFF. The CDR3 bases are TGTGCCAGCAGCTTGCTGGTATCAGGAGGGGAGTTCTTC. The rearrangement uses TRBV11-3 and TRBJ2-1; possibly TRBD2 for D (6 bases). The germline V gene encodes CDR1 SGHNT and CDR2 YENEEA. The CDR3 is 13 amino acids. V lost 3 bases and J lost 14, with 17 bases in between.